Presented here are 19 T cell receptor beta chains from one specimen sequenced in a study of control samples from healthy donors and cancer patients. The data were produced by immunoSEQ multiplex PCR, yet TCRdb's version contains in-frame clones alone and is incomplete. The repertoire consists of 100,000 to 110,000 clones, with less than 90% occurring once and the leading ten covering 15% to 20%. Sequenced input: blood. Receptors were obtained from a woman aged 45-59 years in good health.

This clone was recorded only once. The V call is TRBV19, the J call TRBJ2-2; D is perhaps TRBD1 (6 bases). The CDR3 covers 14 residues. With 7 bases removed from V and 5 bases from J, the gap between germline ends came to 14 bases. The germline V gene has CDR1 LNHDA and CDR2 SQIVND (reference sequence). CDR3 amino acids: CASTWGRGTGELFF. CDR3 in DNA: TGTGCCAGTACTTGGGGGCGCGGGACCGGGGAGCTGTTTTTT.

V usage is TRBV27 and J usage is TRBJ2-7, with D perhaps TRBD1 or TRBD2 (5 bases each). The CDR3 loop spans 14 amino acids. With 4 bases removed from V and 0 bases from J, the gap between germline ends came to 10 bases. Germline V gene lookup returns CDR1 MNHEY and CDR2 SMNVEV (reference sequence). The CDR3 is CASSSRGVSYEQYF. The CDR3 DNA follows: TGTGCCAGCAGTTCAAGAGGGGTCTCCTACGAGCAGTACTTC.

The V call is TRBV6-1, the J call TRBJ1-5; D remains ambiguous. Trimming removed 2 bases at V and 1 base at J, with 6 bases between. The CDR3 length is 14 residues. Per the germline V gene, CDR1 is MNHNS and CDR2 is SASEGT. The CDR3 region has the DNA TGTGCCAGCAGTGAAAGGTTAAGCAATCAGCCCCAGCATTTT. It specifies CASSERLSNQPQHF.

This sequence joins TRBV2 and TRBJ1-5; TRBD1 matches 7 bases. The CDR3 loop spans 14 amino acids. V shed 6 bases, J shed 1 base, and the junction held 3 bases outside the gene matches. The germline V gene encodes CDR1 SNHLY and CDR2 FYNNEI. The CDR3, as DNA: TGTGCCAGCAGGCTACAGGGGAGCAATCAGCCCCAGCATTTT. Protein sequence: CASRLQGSNQPQHF.

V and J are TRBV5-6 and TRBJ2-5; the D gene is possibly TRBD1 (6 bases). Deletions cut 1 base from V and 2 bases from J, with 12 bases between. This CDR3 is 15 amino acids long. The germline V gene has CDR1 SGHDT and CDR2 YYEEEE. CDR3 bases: TGTGCCAGCAGCTTGCCGACAGGTGGACAAGAGACCCAGTACTTC. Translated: CASSLPTGGQETQYF.

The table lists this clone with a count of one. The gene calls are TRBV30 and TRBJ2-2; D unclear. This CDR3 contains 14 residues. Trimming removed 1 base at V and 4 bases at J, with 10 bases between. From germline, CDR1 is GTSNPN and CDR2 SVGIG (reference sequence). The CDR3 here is CAWSAGLSTGELFF. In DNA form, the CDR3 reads TGTGCCTGGAGTGCGGGCCTTAGCACCGGGGAGCTGTTTTTT.

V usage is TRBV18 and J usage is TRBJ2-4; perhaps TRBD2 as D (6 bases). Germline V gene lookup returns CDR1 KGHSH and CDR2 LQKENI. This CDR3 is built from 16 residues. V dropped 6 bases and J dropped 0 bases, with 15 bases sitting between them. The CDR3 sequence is CASSTPGVLAKNIQYF. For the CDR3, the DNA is TGTGCCAGCTCCACCCCGGGGGTTTTAGCCAAAAACATTCAGTACTTC.

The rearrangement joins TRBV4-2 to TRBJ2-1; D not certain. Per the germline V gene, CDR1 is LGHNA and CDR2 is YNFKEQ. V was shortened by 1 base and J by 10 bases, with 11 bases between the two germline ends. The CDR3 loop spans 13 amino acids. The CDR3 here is CASSQVGGGEQFF. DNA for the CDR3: TGTGCCAGCAGCCAAGTGGGTGGCGGCGAGCAGTTCTTC.

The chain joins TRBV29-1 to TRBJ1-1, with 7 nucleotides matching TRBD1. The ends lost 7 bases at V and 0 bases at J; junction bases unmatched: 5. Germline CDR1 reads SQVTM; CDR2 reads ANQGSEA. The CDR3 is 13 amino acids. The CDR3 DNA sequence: TGCAGCGAGAGCAGGGGGGTGAACACTGAAGCTTTCTTT. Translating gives CSESRGVNTEAFF.

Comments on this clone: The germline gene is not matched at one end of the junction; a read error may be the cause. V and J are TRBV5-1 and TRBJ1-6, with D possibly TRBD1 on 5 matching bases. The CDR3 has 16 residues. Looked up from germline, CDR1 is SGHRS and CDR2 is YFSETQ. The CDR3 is CASRFVDRSPNSPLHF. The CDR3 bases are TGCGCCAGCCGCTTCGTCGACAGATCCCCTAATTCACCCCTCCACTTT.

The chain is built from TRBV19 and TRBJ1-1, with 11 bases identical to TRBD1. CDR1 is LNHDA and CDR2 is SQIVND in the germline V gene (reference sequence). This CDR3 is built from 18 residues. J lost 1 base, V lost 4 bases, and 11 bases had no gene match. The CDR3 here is CASSTTGGTGGRNTEAFF. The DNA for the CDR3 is TGTGCCAGTAGTACCACCGGGGGGACAGGGGGACGGAACACTGAAGCTTTCTTT. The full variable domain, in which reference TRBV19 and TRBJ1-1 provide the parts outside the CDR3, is DGGITQSPKYLFRKEGQNVTLSCEQNLNHDAMYWYRQDPGQGLRLIYYSQIVNDFQKGDIAEGYSVSREKKESFPLTVTSAQKNPTAFYLCASSTTGGTGGRNTEAFFGQGTRLTVV.

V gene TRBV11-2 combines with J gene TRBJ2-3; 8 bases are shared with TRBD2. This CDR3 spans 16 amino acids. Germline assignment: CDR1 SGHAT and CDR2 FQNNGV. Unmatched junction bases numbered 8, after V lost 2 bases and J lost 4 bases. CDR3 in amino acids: CASSLFGGAVADTQYF. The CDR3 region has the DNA TGTGCCAGCAGCTTATTCGGGGGGGCCGTCGCAGATACGCAGTATTTT. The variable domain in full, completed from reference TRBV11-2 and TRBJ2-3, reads EAGVAQSPRYKIIEKRQSVAFWCNPISGHATLYWYQQILGQGPKLLIQFQNNGVVDDSQLPKDRFSAERLKGVDSTLKIQPAKLEDSAVYLCASSLFGGAVADTQYFGPGTRLTVL.

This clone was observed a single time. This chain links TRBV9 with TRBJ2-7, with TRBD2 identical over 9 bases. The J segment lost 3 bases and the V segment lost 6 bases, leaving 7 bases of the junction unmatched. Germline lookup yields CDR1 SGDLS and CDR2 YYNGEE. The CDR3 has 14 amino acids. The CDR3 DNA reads TGTGCCAGCAATCCAGCGGGGGGCGACTACGAGCAGTACTTC. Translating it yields CASNPAGGDYEQYF.

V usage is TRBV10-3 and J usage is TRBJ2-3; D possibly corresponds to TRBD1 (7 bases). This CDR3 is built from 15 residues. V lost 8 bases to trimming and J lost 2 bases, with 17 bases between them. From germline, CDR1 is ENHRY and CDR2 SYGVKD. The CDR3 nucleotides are TGTGCCATCCGGCGGGACAGTTTACTCACAGATACGCAGTATTTT. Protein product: CAIRRDSLLTDTQYF.

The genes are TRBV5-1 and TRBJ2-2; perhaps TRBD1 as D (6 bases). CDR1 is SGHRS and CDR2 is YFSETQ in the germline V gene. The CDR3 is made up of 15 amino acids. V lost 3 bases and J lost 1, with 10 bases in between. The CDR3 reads CASSSGQRNTGELFF. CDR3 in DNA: TGCGCCAGCAGCTCTGGACAGAGGAACACCGGGGAGCTGTTTTTT.

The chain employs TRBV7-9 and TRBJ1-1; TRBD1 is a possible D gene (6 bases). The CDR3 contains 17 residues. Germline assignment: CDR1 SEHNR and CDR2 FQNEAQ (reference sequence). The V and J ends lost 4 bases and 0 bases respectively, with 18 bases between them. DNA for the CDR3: TGTGCCAGCAGCTCCAACCGGCAGGACAGACTGAACACTGAAGCTTTCTTT. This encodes CASSSNRQDRLNTEAFF.

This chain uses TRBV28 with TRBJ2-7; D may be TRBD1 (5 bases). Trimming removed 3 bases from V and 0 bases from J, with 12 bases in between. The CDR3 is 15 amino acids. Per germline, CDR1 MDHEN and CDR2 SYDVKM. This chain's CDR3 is CASSFQQGSSYEQYV. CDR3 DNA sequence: TGTGCCAGCAGTTTCCAGCAGGGAAGCTCCTACGAGCAGTACGTC.

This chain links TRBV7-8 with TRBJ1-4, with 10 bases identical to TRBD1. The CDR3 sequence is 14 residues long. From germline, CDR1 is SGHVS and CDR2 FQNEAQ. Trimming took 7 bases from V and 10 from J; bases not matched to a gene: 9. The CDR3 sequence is CASNLDRGRGKLFF. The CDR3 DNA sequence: TGTGCCAGCAATCTTGACAGGGGGCGCGGAAAACTGTTTTTT.

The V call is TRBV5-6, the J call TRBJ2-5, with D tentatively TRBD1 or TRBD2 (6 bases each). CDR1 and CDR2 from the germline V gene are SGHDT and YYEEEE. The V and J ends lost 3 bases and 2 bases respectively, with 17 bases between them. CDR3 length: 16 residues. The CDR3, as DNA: TGTGCCAGCAGCTCTTACGGGGGCCCTAATCAAGAGACCCAGTACTTC. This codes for CASSSYGGPNQETQYF. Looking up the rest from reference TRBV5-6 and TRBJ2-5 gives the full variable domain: DAGVTQSPTHLIKTRGQQVTLRCSPKSGHDTVSWYQQALGQGPQFIFQYYEEEERQRGNFPDRFSGHQFPNYSSELNVNALLLGDSALYLCASSSYGGPNQETQYFGPGTRLLVL.